This is a list of T cell receptor beta chains from one sample in a study of OX40 agonist ivuxolimab in advanced cancers. The repertoire was sequenced with immunoSEQ multiplex PCR; TCRdb's copy has only in-frame clones and lacks some. The table shows under 55,000 clones, with roughly 83% occurring only once. Sample: CD4+ or CD8+ T cells sorted from blood, taken in a trial of the OX40 agonist ivuxolimab. The receptors were gathered from an adult with an advanced solid tumor such as melanoma, head and neck, liver or kidney cancer. CDR3s include the opening cysteine and the closing phenylalanine or tryptophan.

CDR3aa	v_gene
CASSSGQANTEAFF	TRBV7-9
CAISDPTGSGLDIQYF	TRBV10-3
CASSLAGTTAIEQFF	TRBV7-2
CASSQWVSVGNIQYF	TRBV5-1
CASSHGHGRTDTQYF	TRBV23-1
CASSLYARLGKETQYF	TRBV5-6
CASGPGTASYEQYF	TRBV5-1
CASSVVANEKLFF	TRBV9
CASSPGPGFFNTEAFF	TRBV18
CASSGDRGSNQPQHF	TRBV5-6
CASSPVQGVRDDGYTF	TRBV6-6
CASIGSNQPQHF	TRBV28
CASSLGQGFVSYNEQFF	TRBV5-8
CASKGKGRNTEAFF	TRBV6-5
CASSEAGAGADTQYF	TRBV2
CAWSSAAGLPTGELFF	TRBV30
CASGTGQGADTQYF	TRBV12-5
CASRTDYYGYTF	TRBV2
CASSPRGGGAGELFF	TRBV19
CASRRIGQGADSPLHF	TRBV27
CASSESYNEQFF	TRBV10-2
CASSDIVISGGALETQYF	TRBV2
CASNPAGTGHYEQYF	TRBV7-2
CASSFDGPRGPGELFF	TRBV7-2
CASRTGQSNQPQHF	TRBV5-6
CASSFDQETQYF	TRBV7-2
CASSQDAAGRETQYF	TRBV4-1
CASSLAKGGTDTQYF	TRBV7-9
CASSLGGRKNTEAFF	TRBV27
CATGRQGGMSNQPQHF	TRBV27
CASSLARPSGLGETQYF	TRBV4-1
CSVGDRTYNEQFF	TRBV29-1
CVRSGILAGVLIGYEQYF	TRBV7-5
CASSPEGPRQETQYF	TRBV5-1
CASSFRALDNQPQHF	TRBV4-1